This T cell receptor (beta chain) is from a study of blood T cell repertoires in COVID-19. In germline, CDR1 is LNHNV, CDR2 YYDKDF (reference sequence). Trimming took off 1 base at V and 4 bases at J, with 13 bases between the two ends. This CDR3 is 16 amino acids long. Methods used by the authors: Quantification of nucleated cells was approximated via reference gene primer amplification. TCRdb's copy holds only in-frame clones and misses some; the assay was immunoSEQ multiplex PCR. The V and J calls and clone size are taken from that table; D and trimming were inferred from the DNA. The table has over 15,000 clones, around 85% seen once.

This sequence joins TRBV15 and TRBJ1-4, with D possibly being TRBD1 (6 bases). Source material: peripheral blood. This clonotype originated in a man aged 40-50 years with active or convalescent COVID-19. The CDR3 region is CATSRVTGSGNEKLFF. Written as DNA, the CDR3 is TGTGCCACCAGCAGAGTGACAGGTAGTGGTAATGAAAAACTGTTTTTT.